This TCR beta chain originates from a study of CD8 T cells in ankylosing spondylitis. Trimming pared 6 bases from V and 0 bases from J, leaving 13 bases between. In germline, CDR1 is ENHRY, CDR2 SYGVKD. This CDR3 has 15 residues. In the case of this clonotype: Its antigen is still unknown.

Study-level points and caveats: Within ankylosing spondylitis blood, a TCR beta motif made up of under 10 highly homologous variants appeared to be characteristic. Within peripheral blood, clones linked to disease were CD8+ and relatively rare. Some motif variants were previously reported in reactive arthritis synovial fluid and blood.

Scientists made TCR beta libraries using quantitative 5'-RACE with molecular barcodes. TCRdb itself ran the 5' RACE reads through MiXCR, one entry per CDR3 protein. Here the sample spans hundreds of thousands of distinct CDR3 sequences, roughly a third being singletons. The chain links TRBV10-3 to TRBJ2-3; the D gene could be TRBD1 or TRBD2 (5 bases each). The receptor comes from a male donor with ankylosing spondylitis or in good health (not recorded which). Source material: blood, either unsorted or a sorted T cell fraction (not recorded which). In DNA, the CDR3 is TGTGCCATCAGGGAACGGGGCACTAGCACAGATACGCAGTATTTT. This encodes CAIRERGTSTDTQYF.